This TCR beta chain was captured in a study of T cells in Graves' hyperthyroidism and ophthalmopathy. The CDR3 contains 14 residues. Deletions cut 2 bases from V and 0 bases from J, with 7 bases between. Germline V gives CDR1 KGHSY, CDR2 FQNENV. Study-level findings and limits: A model built on 13 V-J features separated ophthalmopathy from stable hyperthyroidism.

RNA transcripts served as the template for amplifying TCR beta CDR3 regions. Using the HTBI primer set, a first-round RT-PCR was run on the TCR CDR3. Via MiXCR, TCRdb re-called the multiplex PCR reads, giving one row per CDR3 protein. Altogether around 600,000 distinct CDR3 sequences are present, about 45% being singletons, with the ten largest covering under 8.5%. This clonotype was observed a handful of times. What it binds is not known. The sequence was obtained from an adult man with Graves' disease, either hyperthyroidism or ophthalmopathy (not recorded which). Specimen: peripheral blood or thyroid tissue (not recorded which). This sequence joins TRBV16 and TRBJ1-1; D gene uncertain. The CDR3 DNA reads as TGTGCCAGCAGCCAAGACATCTTGAACACTGAAGCTTTCTTT. This codes for CASSQDILNTEAFF.